The 9 T cell receptor beta chains in this list originate from one sample, sequenced in a study of shared clonotypes between healthy human individuals. Sequencing was performed with immunoSEQ multiplex PCR; in TCRdb, only in-frame clones are kept and a portion is missing. In the table there are over 700,000 clones, over 55% of which are singletons. Specimen: memory CD4+ T cells sorted from blood. Sample subset: CD45RA-negative fraction. Receptors originate from a woman between 25 and 40 years old in good health.

The genes are TRBV28 and TRBJ1-5, with 8 bases fitting TRBD1. The J segment lost 2 bases and the V segment lost 5 bases, leaving 11 bases of the junction unmatched. Per germline, CDR1 MDHEN and CDR2 SYDVKM. The CDR3 loop spans 17 amino acids. The CDR3 loop is CASSLSDRVVRNQPQHF. The CDR3 DNA is TGTGCCAGCAGTCTTTCGGACAGGGTAGTTCGCAATCAGCCCCAGCATTTT. The full variable domain, completed using reference TRBV28 and TRBJ1-5, is DVKVTQSSRYLVKRTGEKVFLECVQDMDHENMFWYRQDPGLGLRLIYFSYDVKMKEKGDIPEGYSVSREKKERFSLILESASTNQTSMYLCASSLSDRVVRNQPQHFGDGTRLSIL.

This rearrangement joins TRBV11-2 to TRBJ2-7; 8 nucleotides align to TRBD2. The J segment lost 7 bases and the V segment lost 3 bases, leaving 14 bases of the junction unmatched. The length of the CDR3 is 16 residues. CDR1 SGHAT and CDR2 FQNNGV come from the germline V gene. The CDR3 spells CASSFGGEGQWSEQYF. In DNA form, the CDR3 reads TGTGCCAGCAGCTTCGGGGGGGAGGGCCAATGGAGTGAGCAGTACTTC.

This clone was observed a handful of times. The chain recombines TRBV2 with TRBJ2-7, with D hard to call. This CDR3 comprises 12 residues. Deletions cut 6 bases from V and 7 bases from J, with 13 bases between. Per germline, CDR1 SNHLY and CDR2 FYNNEI. The CDR3 DNA follows: TGTGCCAGCAGGGAGTCGCGATGGGAGCAGTACTTC. It is translated as CASRESRWEQYF. Together with reference TRBV2 and TRBJ2-7, the CDR3 gives the full variable domain: EPEVTQTPSHQVTQMGQEVILRCVPISNHLYFYWYRQILGQKVEFLVSFYNNEISEKSEIFDDQFSVERPDGSNFTLKIRSTKLEDSAMYFCASRESRWEQYFGPGTRLTVT.

The gene calls are TRBV15 and TRBJ1-1; 7 bases match TRBD1. This CDR3 region has 15 residues. Germline lookup yields CDR1 LNHNV and CDR2 YYDKDF (reference sequence). The V segment lost 9 bases and the J segment 0 bases; nucleotides outside the gene matches: 10. The CDR3 DNA reads TGTGCCACGAGGACCCGAGGGGGCATGAACACTGAAGCTTTCTTT. It translates to CATRTRGGMNTEAFF.

This chain connects TRBV5-1 to TRBJ2-5, with 7 bases aligning to TRBD1. The CDR3 totals 14 residues. Germline CDR1 and CDR2: SGHRS and YFSETQ. With 1 base clipped from V and 5 bases from J, the junction kept 5 bases outside the gene matches. The CDR3 is CASSLQTGVETQYF. CDR3 nucleotide sequence: TGCGCCAGCAGCTTGCAAACAGGGGTTGAGACCCAGTACTTC. Using reference TRBV5-1 and TRBJ2-5 for the parts outside the CDR3, the full variable domain is KAGVTQTPRYLIKTRGQQVTLSCSPISGHRSVSWYQQTPGQGLQFLFEYFSETQRNKGNFPGRFSGRQFSNSRSEMNVSTLELGDSALYLCASSLQTGVETQYFGPGTRLLVL.

Points on this clone: This specimen includes other DNA sequences encoding the same CDR3. This chain uses TRBV19 with TRBJ1-1; D unresolved. The CDR3 is 13 residues long. Germline V CDR1 and CDR2: LNHDA, SQIVND (reference sequence). The V gene lost 2 bases and the J gene lost 1 base, with 5 bases spanning the gap. The CDR3 region has the DNA TGTGCCAGTAGTATAAACGGGAACACTGAAGCTTTCTTT. It codes for CASSINGNTEAFF.

This clone occurred a few times. The chain combines TRBV5-6 with TRBJ2-6; D is ambiguous. The V and J ends lost 2 bases and 0 bases respectively, with 6 bases between them. The CDR3 sequence is 15 residues long. Germline values: CDR1 SGHDT, CDR2 YYEEEE. This CDR3 is CASSFVGSGANVLTF. DNA of the CDR3: TGTGCCAGCAGCTTTGTGGGCTCTGGGGCCAACGTCCTGACTTTC. Full variable domain (outside the CDR3, taken from reference TRBV5-6 and TRBJ2-6): DAGVTQSPTHLIKTRGQQVTLRCSPKSGHDTVSWYQQALGQGPQFIFQYYEEEERQRGNFPDRFSGHQFPNYSSELNVNALLLGDSALYLCASSFVGSGANVLTFGAGSRLTVL.

This rearrangement joins TRBV10-2 to TRBJ1-5; maybe TRBD1 (6 bases). The length of the CDR3 is 14 residues. Germline CDR1 and CDR2: WSHSY and SAAADI. Trimming stripped 0 bases from V and 9 bases from J, with 12 bases between. In DNA form, the CDR3 reads TGCGCCAGCAGTGAGTCGACAGGCGGGGGGCCCCAGCATTTT. This gives the protein CASSESTGGGPQHF.

The chain has TRBV6-5 and TRBJ1-1; D is unclear. This CDR3 region has 14 residues. Germline V CDR1 and CDR2: MNHEY, SVGAGI. The V end lost 6 bases, the J end lost 6 bases, and 17 bases lay between the germline ends. The CDR3 sequence: CASSSPVIPAEAFF. The CDR3 DNA sequence: TGTGCCAGCAGCAGCCCTGTCATTCCCGCTGAAGCTTTCTTT.